The 10 T cell receptor beta chains in this list originate from one sample, sequenced in a study of T-cell reconstitution after alpha-beta-depleted transplantation in children. Unique molecular identifiers were incorporated when the TCRbeta library was constructed. TCRdb called the PCR reads again in MiXCR, with one record for every CDR3 protein. The repertoire has hundreds of thousands of distinct CDR3 sequences, around a third of them found once; the top ten carry 2% to 2.5%. Source: PBMCs from the stem cell graft donor, taken from the stem cell graft. These receptors originate from a human donor who donated a stem cell graft to a child with aplastic anemia.

This clonotype was seen only a few times. The V gene is TRBV29-1, the J gene TRBJ2-1, with 14 bases aligning to TRBD2. V gave up 4 bases and J gave up 8 bases; unmatched junction bases: 7. Germline V CDR1 and CDR2: SQVTM, ANQGSEA. This CDR3 region has 15 residues. The CDR3 protein is CSVASGTSGSDEQFF. The CDR3 DNA reads TGCAGCGTTGCCTCCGGGACTAGCGGGAGTGATGAGCAGTTCTTC.

This chain connects TRBV7-9 to TRBJ2-3; possibly TRBD1 or TRBD2 for D (6 bases each). Germline V lookup: CDR1 SEHNR, CDR2 FQNEAQ (reference sequence). This CDR3 comprises 15 residues. With 5 bases removed from V and 2 bases from J, the gap between germline ends came to 14 bases. DNA of the CDR3: TGTGCCAGCAGCCTCGAGGGGGGTCCCACAGATACGCAGTATTTT. It specifies CASSLEGGPTDTQYF.

V usage is TRBV18 and J usage is TRBJ2-7, with TRBD1 matching 7 bases. Germline CDR1 KGHSH, CDR2 LQKENI. V was clipped by 5 bases and J by 6 bases; unmatched bases: 7. This CDR3 has 13 amino acids. CDR3 sequence reads: CASSSTGASEQYV. CDR3 DNA sequence: TGTGCCAGCTCATCAACAGGGGCGAGCGAGCAGTACGTC.

V is TRBV10-3 and J is TRBJ1-5; no definite D call. Germline values: CDR1 ENHRY, CDR2 SYGVKD. Trimming took 8 bases from V and 5 from J, leaving 13 bases between them. This CDR3 is built from 13 residues. The CDR3 DNA reads TGTGCCATCGGAGGGCAGGCCGATCAGCCCCAGCATTTT. It is translated as CAIGGQADQPQHF.

This clonotype was detected only a few times. CDR3 amino acids: CASSYSPFGGGTDTQYF. CDR3 sequence (DNA): TGTGCCAGCAGTTACTCCCCGTTTGGCGGTGGCACAGATACGCAGTATTTT. The V and J genes are TRBV6-2 or TRBV6-3 and TRBJ2-3; no definite D call. The V end lost 0 bases, the J end lost 1 base, and 14 bases lay between the germline ends. Germline CDR1 is MNHEY and CDR2 is SVGEGT. This CDR3 is 17 amino acids long.

This clonotype was seen repeatedly, ten times or more. This chain uses TRBV6-2 or TRBV6-3 with TRBJ2-1; no reliable D call. This CDR3 comprises 15 residues. V was pared by 6 bases and J by 0 bases, with 12 bases between. Germline CDR1 is MNHEY and CDR2 is SVGEGT. CDR3 region: CASSPATSSYNEQFF. The CDR3 DNA follows: TGTGCCAGCAGCCCAGCGACGAGCTCCTACAATGAGCAGTTCTTC.

This clonotype was detected only a few times. The V call is TRBV20-1, the J call TRBJ2-5; the match to TRBD1 covers 7 bases. The CDR3 has 13 residues. The junction had 9 bases not matched to a gene; V was cut back by 6 bases and J by 5 bases. In germline, CDR1 is DFQATT, CDR2 SNEGSKA (reference sequence). The CDR3 DNA sequence: TGCAGTGCAAAGAGGGGGCCGGTGGAGACCCAGTACTTC. Protein product: CSAKRGPVETQYF.

This clonotype came up a few times. The genes are TRBV20-1 and TRBJ1-5; D is ambiguous. The CDR3 consists of 17 residues. Germline values: CDR1 DFQATT, CDR2 SNEGSKA (reference sequence). V was cut by 0 bases and J by 4 bases, with 19 bases left in between. DNA for the CDR3: TGCAGTGCTAGAGATGCGGCAGATCCTATAGGTAATCAGCCCCAGCATTTT. This encodes CSARDAADPIGNQPQHF.

This clonotype came up once. The chain combines TRBV12-3 or TRBV12-4 with TRBJ1-3; 7 bases line up with TRBD1. The CDR3 has 15 amino acids. V shed 6 bases, J shed 0 bases, and the junction held 5 bases outside the gene matches. CDR3 nucleotides: TGTGCCAGCAGCCTGGACAGGTTCTCTGGAAACACCATATATTTT. It specifies CASSLDRFSGNTIYF.

This clonotype was counted only a few times. The rearrangement uses TRBV6-5 and TRBJ1-1; 8 nucleotides line up with TRBD1. Germline CDR1 reads MNHEY; CDR2 reads SVGAGI. The length of the CDR3 is 12 residues. Trimming cost V 6 bases and J 7 bases; bases outside gene matches: 4. CDR3 nucleotide sequence: TGTGCCAGCAGACCCGACAGGGGTGAAGCTTTCTTT. Translation: CASRPDRGEAFF.